Listed here are 12 T cell receptor beta chains from one sample, sequenced in a study of blood T cell repertoires in COVID-19. Clones were sequenced by immunoSEQ multiplex PCR, and TCRdb holds only the in-frame ones, with some missing. The sample consists of around 700,000 clones, around 89% of them appearing once. The sample comprised peripheral blood. These receptors all come from a woman between 18 and 29 years old with acute or convalescent COVID-19.

The rearrangement links TRBV19 to TRBJ1-5; possible D gene TRBD1, 6 bases. V lost 8 bases and J lost 3, with 11 bases in between. This CDR3 spans 13 amino acids. In germline, CDR1 is LNHDA, CDR2 SQIVND (reference sequence). CDR3 DNA sequence: TGTGCCAGTGGGAGGGGGGACAATCAGCCCCAGCATTTT. Its protein product is CASGRGDNQPQHF.

The chain uses TRBV5-1 and TRBJ1-2; TRBD1 aligns across 7 bases. J was trimmed by 5 bases and V by 0 bases; bases with no gene match: 4. The CDR3 totals 14 residues. Germline V gene data show CDR1 as SGHRS and CDR2 as YFSETQ. Here the CDR3 reads CASSLEGTEYGYTF. The DNA for the CDR3 is TGCGCCAGCAGCTTGGAGGGGACAGAATATGGCTACACCTTC.

The chain combines TRBV5-6 with TRBJ2-5, with 7 positions matching TRBD1. With V trimmed by 10 bases and J by 5 bases, 14 bases remained unmatched. The length of the CDR3 is 14 residues. Germline V lookup: CDR1 SGHDT, CDR2 YYEEEE. The DNA of the CDR3 is TGTGCCTCGGGGTCAGGGGGTTTTGGGGAGACCCAGTACTTC. Its protein is CASGSGGFGETQYF.

The count of this clone is one. This chain links TRBV2 with TRBJ1-2; 8 positions agree with TRBD1. CDR3 size: 14 residues. J gave up 5 bases and V 6 bases, and 8 bases lay outside the gene matches. Per germline, CDR1 SNHLY and CDR2 FYNNEI. The CDR3, as DNA: TGTGCCAGCAGATCAACAGGGGGTTTGTATGGCTACACCTTC. Encoded protein: CASRSTGGLYGYTF.

The chain recombines TRBV30 with TRBJ1-1; tentative D call: TRBD1 (6 bases). CDR1 is GTSNPN and CDR2 is SVGIG in the germline V gene (reference sequence). Deletions cut 2 bases from V and 1 base from J, with 11 bases between. The length of the CDR3 is 14 residues. The CDR3 sequence is CAWSRRGGNTEAFF. Here the CDR3 DNA reads TGTGCCTGGAGTAGAAGGGGGGGGAACACTGAAGCTTTCTTT.

In nucleotides, the CDR3 is TGTGCCAGCAGGGGACAGGGGTTATCACCCCTCCACTTT. This gives the protein CASRGQGLSPLHF. This chain connects TRBV12-3 or TRBV12-4 to TRBJ1-6, with TRBD1 matching over 10 bases. V trimming: 6 bases; J trimming: 10 bases; junction bases outside the gene matches: 3. The CDR3 has 13 residues.

The chain combines TRBV29-1 with TRBJ1-2; the D gene is possibly TRBD1 (6 bases). Between the trimmed V and J ends, which lost 4 bases and 5 bases, there was a span of 14 bases. The CDR3 runs to 13 residues. Looked up from germline, CDR1 is SQVTM and CDR2 is ANQGSEA. CDR3 in amino acids: CSVVDITGYGYTF. Here the CDR3 DNA reads TGCAGCGTTGTGGATATTACAGGGTATGGCTACACCTTC.

This sequence joins TRBV7-6 and TRBJ1-1, with D possibly being TRBD1 (6 bases). The CDR3 has 14 residues. V was cut by 1 base and J by 6 bases, with 12 bases left in between. From germline, CDR1 is SGHVS and CDR2 FNYEAQ. CDR3 coding DNA: TGTGCCAGCAGCTTAGGTGGAAAGGGGGCTGAAGCTTTCTTT. This sequence encodes CASSLGGKGAEAFF.

The chain employs TRBV6-2 or TRBV6-3 and TRBJ1-2; a possible D gene is TRBD1 (6 bases). Germline V CDR1 and CDR2: MNHEY, SVGEGT. This CDR3 contains 13 residues. The V gene lost 6 bases and the J gene lost 8 bases, with 16 bases spanning the gap. CDR3 in amino acids: CASSFNRAEGYTF. CDR3 coding DNA: TGTGCCAGCAGCTTCAACAGGGCGGAGGGCTACACCTTC.

Turning to this clone: At one end the junction does not follow the germline gene, possibly because of a read error. The chain links TRBV5-6 to TRBJ1-2, with D perhaps matching TRBD1 (5 bases). The CDR3 is 12 amino acids. Germline CDR1 reads SGHDT; CDR2 reads YYEEEE. This chain's CDR3 is CASSGLGPFLFF. DNA of the CDR3: TGTGCCAGCAGCGGCCTGGGGCCTTTCCTCTTCTTC.

This chain joins TRBV11-2 and TRBJ2-2; the match to TRBD2 covers 11 bases. V lost 2 bases to trimming and J lost 4 bases; unmatched junction nucleotides: 3. CDR1 is SGHAT and CDR2 is FQNNGV in the germline V gene. This CDR3 is built from 16 residues. The CDR3 DNA is TGTGCCAGCAGCTTAAAACTAGCGGGGGTCACCGGGGAGCTGTTTTTT. Translation: CASSLKLAGVTGELFF.

The chain employs TRBV6-5 and TRBJ1-6; TRBD1 matches at 7 bases. CDR3 length: 13 residues. J lost 9 bases, V lost 7 bases, and 6 bases had no gene match. Per germline, CDR1 MNHEY and CDR2 SVGAGI. This CDR3 reads CASKTGPSSPLHF. In nucleotides, the CDR3 is TGTGCCAGCAAGACAGGGCCCTCTTCACCCCTCCACTTT.